Presented here are 32 T cell receptor beta chains from one specimen sequenced in a study of blood T cells in healthy people across ages. A sample-barcoded 5' primer and a J-beta primer mix were used in a second PCR of roughly 6 to 12 cycles. Using its own MiXCR run on the 5' RACE reads, TCRdb lists one record per CDR3 protein. This sample carries roughly 800,000 distinct CDR3 sequences, around 25% of them seen once, and the ten largest clones take about 3%. This sample was shared with a second study, whose subject was T cells of mothers and their children.

Sequences were obtained from blood. The receptors derive from a boy between 10 and 17 years old in good health.

The gene calls are TRBV5-1 and TRBJ1-1, with D possibly TRBD1 on 6 matching bases. This CDR3 is built from 20 residues. Deletions cut 0 bases from V and 0 bases from J, with 24 bases between. Germline V lookup: CDR1 SGHRS, CDR2 YFSETQ. This chain's CDR3 is CASSLGPGHGGNYMNTEAFF. The CDR3 DNA sequence: TGCGCCAGCAGCTTGGGACCGGGACACGGTGGAAACTACATGAACACTGAAGCTTTCTTT.

This clonotype has a handful of counts. The V gene is TRBV29-1, the J gene TRBJ2-7, with TRBD1 matching 10 bases. J was trimmed by 2 bases and V by 4 bases; bases with no gene match: 2. Germline V gene data show CDR1 as SQVTM and CDR2 as ANQGSEA. The CDR3 covers 13 residues. The DNA of the CDR3 is TGCAGCGTTGTGGACAGGGGGGCCTACGAGCAGTACTTC. Amino acid sequence: CSVVDRGAYEQYF.

This clonotype was seen a handful of times. The chain couples TRBV20-1 to TRBJ1-6, with TRBD1 identical over 8 bases. The germline V gene encodes CDR1 DFQATT and CDR2 SNEGSKA (reference sequence). This CDR3 is 16 amino acids long. The V gene end was trimmed by 5 bases and the J gene end by 6 bases; junction bases not matched to a gene: 12. CDR3 DNA sequence: TGCAGTGCTTTGAACCACCGGGACAGGTTTAATTCACCCCTCCACTTT. Translating gives CSALNHRDRFNSPLHF.

J is TRBJ2-1 and V is TRBV6-6; D gene uncertain. Per germline, CDR1 MNHNY and CDR2 SVGAGI (reference sequence). V was cut by 6 bases and J by 3 bases, with 15 bases left in between. The CDR3 has 15 residues. The CDR3 here is CASSFRTDLYNEQFF. The CDR3 bases are TGTGCCAGCAGCTTTAGAACCGACCTCTACAATGAGCAGTTCTTC.

The V and J genes are TRBV12-3 or TRBV12-4 and TRBJ2-3; TRBD2 aligns across 8 bases. The CDR3 extends over 16 amino acids. V was clipped by 7 bases and J by 2 bases; unmatched bases: 11. The CDR3 loop reads CASTAGGGATTDTQYF. DNA for the CDR3: TGTGCCAGCACTGCCGGGGGGGGGGCAACCACAGATACGCAGTATTTT.

This clonotype was found a few times. DNA of the CDR3: TGTGCCAGCAGTTTAACAAAGACCCAGTACTTC. Its translation: CASSLTKTQYF. V gene TRBV28 combines with J gene TRBJ2-5; D not certain. V gave up 2 bases and J gave up 6 bases, with 4 bases separating them. Per the germline V gene, CDR1 is MDHEN and CDR2 is SYDVKM. The CDR3 covers 11 residues.

A single count supports this clonotype. The genes are TRBV30 and TRBJ2-3; 9 nucleotides line up with TRBD2. The CDR3 covers 13 residues. Germline values: CDR1 GTSNPN, CDR2 SVGIG (reference sequence). V gave up 6 bases and J gave up 5 bases; unmatched junction bases: 6. CDR3 nucleotides: TGTGCCTGCCCCACGCGGGGGGGAGATACGCAGTATTTT. Protein sequence: CACPTRGGDTQYF.

The rearrangement joins TRBV2 to TRBJ2-3; the D is unclear. There are 15 residues in the CDR3. Germline-derived CDR1 and CDR2 are SNHLY and FYNNEI. Trimming removed 6 bases from V and 1 base from J, with 14 bases in between. The CDR3 bases are TGTGCCAGCAGCGTTAACCGGGCAGGCACAGATACGCAGTATTTT. This encodes CASSVNRAGTDTQYF.

This clonotype occurred a few times. V gene TRBV4-2 combines with J gene TRBJ1-4, with TRBD1 identical over 9 bases. There are 15 residues in the CDR3. The J segment lost 8 bases and the V segment lost 2 bases, leaving 6 bases of the junction unmatched. The germline V gene has CDR1 LGHNA and CDR2 YNFKEQ. This CDR3 reads CASSQPDRGREKLFF. DNA for the CDR3: TGTGCCAGCAGCCAACCGGACAGGGGACGGGAAAAACTGTTTTTT.

In its sample, this clonotype was seen a few times. CDR3 residues: CASSWDRDPYEQYF. CDR3 bases: TGTGCCAGCAGCTGGGACAGGGACCCCTACGAGCAGTACTTC. The V call is TRBV5-5, the J call TRBJ2-7; TRBD1 matches 9 bases. From germline, CDR1 is SGHKS and CDR2 YYEKEE (reference sequence). CDR3 length: 14 residues. Losses at the gene ends were 3 bases for V and 2 bases for J; bases not matched to a gene: 3.

V and J are TRBV6-6 and TRBJ2-5; D gene unclear. The end of the DNA fits TRBJ2-1 better, so the J call may be wrong. The V gene's germline CDR1 is MNHNY and CDR2 SVGAGI (reference sequence). CDR3 length: 14 residues. CDR3: CASSYTGQADQQFF. The DNA for the CDR3 is TGTGCCAGCAGTTACACGGGCCAAGCCGACCAGCAGTTCTTC.

This clonotype has just a few counts. This chain joins TRBV29-1 and TRBJ2-2, with TRBD1 matching 12 bases. The CDR3 loop spans 15 amino acids. CDR1 is SQVTM, CDR2 ANQGSEA, per germline. V shed 7 bases and J 4 bases; nucleotides not matched to a gene: 7. The CDR3 region has the DNA TGCAGCGCCCTCGGGACAGGGGGCTTCACCGGGGAGCTGTTTTTT. Translation: CSALGTGGFTGELFF.

This clonotype was counted only a few times. J is TRBJ1-4 and V is TRBV5-1; 8 bases map to TRBD1. V lost 0 bases to trimming and J lost 7 bases; unmatched junction nucleotides: 11. Germline V CDR1 and CDR2: SGHRS, YFSETQ. The CDR3 length is 17 residues. CDR3 sequence reads: CASSLDPGTGRGEKLFF. The CDR3 DNA follows: TGCGCCAGCAGCTTGGACCCCGGGACAGGCCGTGGTGAAAAACTGTTTTTT. The full variable domain, completed using reference TRBV5-1 and TRBJ1-4, is KAGVTQTPRYLIKTRGQQVTLSCSPISGHRSVSWYQQTPGQGLQFLFEYFSETQRNKGNFPGRFSGRQFSNSRSEMNVSTLELGDSALYLCASSLDPGTGRGEKLFFGSGTQLSVL.

V is TRBV28 and J is TRBJ1-1; D is unresolved. The V end was cut by 7 bases, the J end by 0 bases, with 6 bases between. Per the germline V gene, CDR1 is MDHEN and CDR2 is SYDVKM. This CDR3 is built from 12 residues. The CDR3 here is CASNGVNTEAFF. The CDR3 nucleotides read TGTGCCAGCAATGGGGTGAACACTGAAGCTTTCTTT.

J is TRBJ1-2 and V is TRBV29-1; D is ambiguous. The CDR3 runs to 17 residues. CDR1 is SQVTM and CDR2 is ANQGSEA in the germline V gene. V was trimmed by 3 bases and J by 8 bases, leaving 28 bases between them. The CDR3 loop is CSVDTNAPGWLFGGYTF. In DNA form, the CDR3 reads TGCAGCGTTGACACGAACGCTCCCGGTTGGTTGTTCGGGGGCTACACCTTC.

The chain is built from TRBV4-1 and TRBJ1-5; no definite D call. This CDR3 is 15 amino acids long. V was shortened by 0 bases and J by 6 bases, with 12 bases between the two germline ends. CDR1 is MGHRA and CDR2 is YSYEKL in the germline V gene. The DNA of the CDR3 is TGCGCCAGCAGCCAAGATTCCCAGTCTGGTCAGCCCCAGCATTTT. Its protein is CASSQDSQSGQPQHF.

This clonotype was observed a few times. This chain joins TRBV29-1 and TRBJ2-6, with D perhaps matching TRBD1 (6 bases). V shed 6 bases and J shed 0 bases, with 12 bases lying between them. The germline V gene has CDR1 SQVTM and CDR2 ANQGSEA. CDR3 size: 15 residues. CDR3 nucleotides: TGCAGCGTAGGACAACAGGGCTCTGGGGCCAACGTCCTGACTTTC. This codes for CSVGQQGSGANVLTF. The variable domain in full, with the rest retrieved from reference TRBV29-1 and TRBJ2-6, is SAVISQKPSRDICQRGTSLTIQCQVDSQVTMMFWYRQQPGQSLTLIATANQGSEATYESGFVIDKFPISRPNLTFSTLTVSNMSPEDSSIYLCSVGQQGSGANVLTFGAGSRLTVL.

V gene TRBV20-1 combines with J gene TRBJ2-2; perhaps TRBD2 as D (6 bases). V was shortened by 6 bases and J by 6 bases, with 14 bases between the two germline ends. CDR3 length: 13 residues. The germline V gene encodes CDR1 DFQATT and CDR2 SNEGSKA (reference sequence). The CDR3 bases are TGCAGTGCCCGGCCGTCGGGGGCCGGGGAGCTGTTTTTT. It encodes CSARPSGAGELFF.

This clonotype turned up a few times. This chain connects TRBV12-3 or TRBV12-4 to TRBJ2-1; D is perhaps TRBD2 (5 bases). V was clipped by 6 bases and J by 5 bases, with 11 bases between them. There are 13 residues in the CDR3. The CDR3 DNA follows: TGTGCCAGCAGGGAACGGGGAAACAATGAGCAGTTCTTC. This encodes CASRERGNNEQFF.

A few counts support this clonotype. The chain uses TRBV28 and TRBJ2-3; either TRBD1 or TRBD2 may fit D (6 bases each). V dropped 2 bases and J dropped 13 bases, with 19 bases sitting between them. Germline CDR1 reads MDHEN; CDR2 reads SYDVKM. This CDR3 contains 14 residues. The CDR3 DNA reads TGTGCCAGCAGTTTAGTGGGGGGCGCCCGAATTGAGTATTTT. Protein sequence: CASSLVGGARIEYF. Variable domain in full (rest from reference TRBV28 and TRBJ2-3): DVKVTQSSRYLVKRTGEKVFLECVQDMDHENMFWYRQDPGLGLRLIYFSYDVKMKEKGDIPEGYSVSREKKERFSLILESASTNQTSMYLCASSLVGGARIEYFGPGTRLTVL.

This clonotype was observed a handful of times. This chain connects TRBV12-3 or TRBV12-4 to TRBJ1-1, with TRBD1 as a possible D gene (5 bases). This CDR3 is built from 15 residues. V was shortened by 0 bases and J by 3 bases, with 11 bases between the two germline ends. For the CDR3, the DNA is TGTGCCAGCAGTTTAGCGCCGGGAGGGGACACTGAAGCTTTCTTT. It is translated as CASSLAPGGDTEAFF.

The chain carries TRBV5-6 and TRBJ2-4, with TRBD1 matching over 9 bases. V gave up 4 bases and J gave up 7 bases; unmatched junction bases: 12. CDR1 SGHDT and CDR2 YYEEEE come from the germline V gene. The CDR3 runs 16 residues. The CDR3 loop is CASSGNPTGGRNIQYF. CDR3 sequence (DNA): TGTGCCAGCAGCGGGAATCCGACAGGGGGGAGGAACATTCAGTACTTC.

In nucleotides, the CDR3 is TGTGCCAGCAACTTCGGACTTTCCTACATAGATACGCAGTATTTT. Its protein is CASNFGLSYIDTQYF. This chain joins TRBV7-3 and TRBJ2-3, with D possibly TRBD2 on 5 matching bases. This CDR3 has 15 residues. Between the trimmed V and J ends, which lost 7 bases and 5 bases, there was a span of 19 bases. The germline CDR1 and CDR2 sequences are SGHTA and FQGTGA.

The chain has TRBV10-3 and TRBJ2-7; a weak D match, TRBD1 (5 bases). This CDR3 has 12 amino acids. Germline CDR1 is ENHRY and CDR2 is SYGVKD. Trimming left V 4 bases short and J 1 base short, with 5 bases between. Written as DNA, the CDR3 is TGTGCCATCAGTGCAGGGTCCTACGAGCAGTACTTC. Its translation: CAISAGSYEQYF.

This chain uses TRBV12-3 or TRBV12-4 with TRBJ2-2; either TRBD1 or TRBD2 may fit D (5 bases each). This CDR3 region has 15 residues. V gave up 5 bases and J gave up 6 bases, with 16 bases separating them. The CDR3 loop is CASSGDLLGAGELFF. The CDR3 DNA reads TGTGCCAGCAGTGGGGACCTTTTAGGCGCCGGGGAGCTGTTTTTT.

The chain recombines TRBV3-1 with TRBJ1-2; TRBD1 agrees at 8 bases. CDR1 is LGHDT, CDR2 YNNKEL, per germline (reference sequence). The CDR3 is 15 amino acids. Unmatched junction bases numbered 16, after V lost 8 bases and J lost 8 bases. CDR3 sequence reads: CASYSGTGFQGGYTF. For the CDR3, the DNA is TGTGCCAGCTACTCCGGGACAGGCTTCCAAGGGGGCTACACCTTC. Full variable domain (remainder filled in from reference TRBV3-1 and TRBJ1-2): DTAVSQTPKYLVTQMGNDKSIKCEQNLGHDTMYWYKQDSKKFLKIMFSYNNKELIINETVPNRFSPKSPDKAHLNLHINSLELGDSAVYFCASYSGTGFQGGYTFGSGTRLTVV.

This clonotype was seen only a few times. The gene calls are TRBV27 and TRBJ2-5; 12 nucleotides align to TRBD2. The germline V gene has CDR1 MNHEY and CDR2 SMNVEV (reference sequence). This CDR3 comprises 15 residues. J was trimmed by 4 bases and V by 5 bases; bases with no gene match: 5. CDR3 nucleotide sequence: TGTGCCAGCAGTCTCGGACTAGCGGGGATAGAGACCCAGTACTTC. Residues: CASSLGLAGIETQYF.

The chain employs TRBV20-1 and TRBJ1-4; D remains unclear. Germline CDR1 and CDR2: DFQATT and SNEGSKA (reference sequence). With 0 bases removed from V and 3 bases from J, the gap between germline ends came to 11 bases. This CDR3 comprises 15 residues. CDR3 DNA: TGCAGTGCTAGAGACAGCCAGAAGCCTAATGAAAAACTGTTTTTT. It yields the protein CSARDSQKPNEKLFF.

This rearrangement joins TRBV5-1 to TRBJ1-6; D remains unclear. Trimming pared 0 bases from V and 9 bases from J, leaving 13 bases between. CDR1 is SGHRS, CDR2 YFSETQ, per germline. The CDR3 length is 15 residues. CDR3 in DNA: TGCGCCAGCAGCTTGGCCGACGGGAACGTTTCACCCCTCCACTTT. Protein product: CASSLADGNVSPLHF.

This clonotype was observed a handful of times. The CDR3 is CASSSSGGQYF. CDR3 in DNA: TGTGCCAGCAGTTCCTCGGGGGGGCAGTACTTC. The V and J genes are TRBV28 and TRBJ2-7, with TRBD2 identical over 7 bases. The V gene end was trimmed by 4 bases and the J gene end by 9 bases; junction bases not matched to a gene: 3. This CDR3 spans 11 amino acids. The germline V gene encodes CDR1 MDHEN and CDR2 SYDVKM. Complete variable domain (other parts from reference TRBV28 and TRBJ2-7): DVKVTQSSRYLVKRTGEKVFLECVQDMDHENMFWYRQDPGLGLRLIYFSYDVKMKEKGDIPEGYSVSREKKERFSLILESASTNQTSMYLCASSSSGGQYFGPGTRLTVT.

The chain combines TRBV4-1 with TRBJ1-1, with D unclear. This CDR3 has 14 amino acids. Germline loops: CDR1 MGHRA, CDR2 YSYEKL. Trimming took 0 bases from V and 4 from J, leaving 9 bases between them. The CDR3 region is CASSQEQWATEAFF. Written as DNA, the CDR3 is TGCGCCAGCAGCCAAGAGCAATGGGCCACTGAAGCTTTCTTT.

In this sample, this clonotype turned up a few times. V usage is TRBV28 and J usage is TRBJ1-4, with TRBD1 identical over 10 bases. Trimming took 3 bases from V and 3 from J; bases not matched to a gene: 4. The CDR3 consists of 16 residues. CDR1 is MDHEN, CDR2 SYDVKM, per germline. CDR3 sequence: CASSLDRGTANEKLFF. The CDR3 coding sequence is TGTGCCAGCAGTTTGGACAGGGGGACGGCTAATGAAAAACTGTTTTTT.